Listed here are 10 T cell receptor beta chains from one sample, sequenced in a study of cytomegalovirus exposure and HLA in healthy donors. The PCR made use of 60 Vbeta and 13 Jbeta primers. The repertoire was sequenced with immunoSEQ multiplex PCR; TCRdb's copy has only in-frame clones and lacks some. Of hundreds of thousands of clones in the sample, over 75% were seen once. Sequencing input: PBMCs. These receptors came from a male donor in good health and CMV-seronegative.

The chain is built from TRBV27 and TRBJ1-2, with TRBD1 matching over 7 bases. The CDR3 length is 13 residues. Germline V gene lookup returns CDR1 MNHEY and CDR2 SMNVEV (reference sequence). J lost 5 bases, V lost 2 bases, and 2 bases had no gene match. The CDR3 protein is CASSLGTAYGYTF. CDR3 coding DNA: TGTGCCAGCAGTTTAGGGACAGCTTATGGCTACACCTTC.

As to this clone: One end of the junction varies from germline; a read error may be responsible. This chain joins TRBV7-8 and TRBJ1-5, with D possibly matching TRBD1 (5 bases). Germline V gene lookup returns CDR1 SGHVS and CDR2 FQNEAQ. The CDR3 sequence is 16 residues long. The CDR3 bases are TGTGCCAGCAGCCTAGCGAGGGGAGGGGGCAATCAGCCCCAGCATTTT. This encodes CASSLARGGGNQPQHF.

This clone has just a few counts. The V gene is TRBV28, the J gene TRBJ2-1; tentative D call: TRBD1 (5 bases). V lost 7 bases to trimming and J lost 4 bases, with 14 bases between them. From germline, CDR1 is MDHEN and CDR2 SYDVKM. This CDR3 region has 14 residues. The CDR3 DNA is TGTGCCAGCACCCTGGGGCCCCTTTACAATGAGCAGTTCTTC. Translating it yields CASTLGPLYNEQFF.

The chain joins TRBV2 to TRBJ2-5; TRBD1 matches 8 bases. Germline V gene sequence: CDR1 SNHLY, CDR2 FYNNEI. V shed 4 bases, J shed 5 bases, and the junction held 3 bases outside the gene matches. This CDR3 has 13 residues. CDR3 protein: CASSADREETQYF. The CDR3 DNA follows: TGTGCCAGCAGTGCGGACAGGGAGGAGACCCAGTACTTC.

The chain employs TRBV13 and TRBJ2-7; possible D gene TRBD1, 6 bases. This CDR3 contains 14 residues. The V end lost 5 bases, the J end lost 5 bases, and 16 bases lay between the germline ends. Per the germline V gene, CDR1 is PRHDT and CDR2 is FYEKMQ (reference sequence). The CDR3 coding sequence is TGTGCCAGCAGCCCCCCAAACAGGGACCACGAGCAGTACTTC. It encodes CASSPPNRDHEQYF.

There are a few counts of this clone. The chain links TRBV19 to TRBJ1-4; D perhaps matches TRBD1 (5 bases). V lost 3 bases, J lost 1 base, and 9 bases lay in between. This CDR3 is built from 15 residues. Germline assignment: CDR1 LNHDA and CDR2 SQIVND (reference sequence). The CDR3: CASSIFGGTNEKLFF. In DNA form, the CDR3 reads TGTGCCAGTAGTATTTTCGGGGGAACTAATGAAAAACTGTTTTTT.

The CDR3 protein is CASSAGTGVRYGYTF. The CDR3 DNA follows: TGTGCCAGCAGCGCCGGGACAGGGGTTCGCTATGGCTACACCTTC. This chain connects TRBV5-5 to TRBJ1-2; 10 nucleotides align to TRBD1. Germline trimming cut 4 bases from V and 4 bases from J; bases unmatched to any gene: 7. Germline assignment: CDR1 SGHKS and CDR2 YYEKEE (reference sequence). This CDR3 has 15 residues. Combining the CDR3 with reference TRBV5-5 and TRBJ1-2 gives the whole variable domain DAGVTQSPTHLIKTRGQQVTLRCSPISGHKSVSWYQQVLGQGPQFIFQYYEKEERGRGNFPDRFSARQFPNYSSELNVNALLLGDSALYLCASSAGTGVRYGYTFGSGTRLTVV.

The rearrangement links TRBV7-6 to TRBJ1-2; the match to TRBD1 covers 8 bases. This CDR3 contains 13 residues. The V and J ends lost 5 bases and 5 bases, in that order; junction bases with no gene match: 4. Germline assignment: CDR1 SGHVS and CDR2 FNYEAQ. The CDR3 reads CASSTGQDYGYTF. The CDR3 coding sequence is TGTGCCAGCAGCACGGGACAGGATTATGGCTACACCTTC.

The chain has TRBV2 and TRBJ1-6, with D possibly being TRBD1 (6 bases). This CDR3 spans 12 amino acids. V was shortened by 6 bases and J by 8 bases, with 8 bases between the two germline ends. Germline V gene sequence: CDR1 SNHLY, CDR2 FYNNEI. As DNA, the CDR3 is TGTGCCAGCAGGGCAGGGGATTCACCCCTCCACTTT. Translated: CASRAGDSPLHF.

The rearrangement uses TRBV29-1 and TRBJ2-7; tentative D call: TRBD1 (6 bases). This CDR3 has 11 residues. V dropped 4 bases and J dropped 5 bases, with 9 bases sitting between them. Germline V CDR1 and CDR2: SQVTM, ANQGSEA. CDR3 nucleotide sequence: TGCAGCGTTGGGAACAGGGACGAGCAGTACTTC. It encodes CSVGNRDEQYF.